This paragraph reports one TCR beta chain. Its antigen is unidentified. Germline loops: CDR1 SQVTM, CDR2 ANQGSEA. CDR3 length equals 12 residues. The germline V and J ends were trimmed by 4 bases and 6 bases, with 10 bases remaining between them. This sample stems from a study of radiation and T cells in renal cell carcinoma. Generated by immunoSEQ multiplex PCR, the TCRdb table keeps only in-frame clones and is missing some. The sample lists about 77,000 clones; over 65% were seen once. Overall study findings and caveats: Top tumor clonotypes rose in blood 2 weeks post-radiation, then contracted.

Time point denoted: blood 4 weeks post-SBRT, at nephrectomy. Specified treatment: 15 Gy SBRT to primary tumor, nephrectomy 4 weeks later. Radiation-treated patients gave blood at baseline, week 2 and week 4. Sequenced here: blood, sampled from a patient whose treatment included radiotherapy and nephrectomy. The gene calls are TRBV29-1 and TRBJ2-1; D tentatively reads TRBD1 or TRBD2 (5 bases each). This sequence was found in a woman aged 60-75 years with renal cell carcinoma. DNA of the CDR3: TGCAGCGTTGGGGGGAGCTCCAATGAGCAGTTCTTC. Amino acids: CSVGGSSNEQFF.